Listed here are 18 T cell receptor beta chains from one sample, sequenced in a study of T cell changes during pregnancy in multiple sclerosis. Using immunoSEQ multiplex PCR, the repertoire was profiled, and TCRdb retains in-frame clones only, with some absent. The sample lists about 64,000 clones; roughly 92% were seen once. Sequenced here: peripheral blood, sampled in the second trimester of pregnancy. These receptors all come from a female donor with multiple sclerosis, enrolled in a pregnancy study.

The V call is TRBV5-4, the J call TRBJ2-7, with TRBD2 matching 13 bases. The CDR3 is 17 residues long. Looked up from germline, CDR1 is SGHNT and CDR2 is YYREEE (reference sequence). The junction had 9 bases not matched to a gene; V was cut back by 2 bases and J by 4 bases. The CDR3 reads CASSFLIMGLAGYEQYF. The CDR3 coding sequence is TGTGCCAGCAGCTTTTTGATAATGGGACTAGCGGGATACGAGCAGTACTTC.

The rearrangement links TRBV19 to TRBJ2-7; D gene ambiguous. Germline CDR1 and CDR2: LNHDA and SQIVND (reference sequence). V lost 5 bases to trimming and J lost 4 bases, with 9 bases between them. The CDR3 extends over 12 amino acids. The DNA for the CDR3 is TGTGCCAGTAGTCGTGCGGATTACGAGCAGTACTTC. This translates into CASSRADYEQYF.

The chain uses TRBV28 and TRBJ2-7; 13 bases fit TRBD2. CDR1 is MDHEN and CDR2 is SYDVKM in the germline V gene. The CDR3 loop spans 16 amino acids. The junction had 11 bases not matched to a gene; V was cut back by 6 bases and J by 6 bases. The DNA of the CDR3 is TGTGCCAGCAGCACCGGACTAGCGGGAGTTCGGGGCGAGCAGTACTTC. Translating it yields CASSTGLAGVRGEQYF.

V is TRBV2 and J is TRBJ1-2; D not certain. The CDR3 length is 15 residues. The V gene lost 3 bases and the J gene lost 4 bases, with 15 bases spanning the gap. Germline CDR1 SNHLY, CDR2 FYNNEI. The CDR3 protein is CASSDLQFNGYGYTF. CDR3 nucleotides: TGTGCCAGCAGTGATTTACAGTTCAACGGCTATGGCTACACCTTC.

The genes are TRBV29-1 and TRBJ1-4; 11 bases line up with TRBD1. The CDR3 spans 13 residues. With 5 bases clipped from V and 7 bases from J, the junction kept 3 bases outside the gene matches. Per germline, CDR1 SQVTM and CDR2 ANQGSEA. In DNA form, the CDR3 reads TGCAGCGTTTACGGGACAGGGGGTGAAAAACTGTTTTTT. Its translation is CSVYGTGGEKLFF.

As regards this clone: Other DNA sequences in this specimen translate into the identical CDR3. The genes are TRBV7-2 and TRBJ1-5, with 7 bases fitting TRBD1. Per the germline V gene, CDR1 is SGHTA and CDR2 is FQGNSA. The CDR3 contains 13 residues. The junction had 4 bases not matched to a gene; V was cut back by 4 bases and J by 7 bases. DNA for the CDR3: TGTGCCAGCAGCTACAGGGGACAGCAGCCCCAGCATTTT. Encoded protein: CASSYRGQQPQHF.

This chain connects TRBV19 to TRBJ1-5; tentative D call: TRBD1 (5 bases). This CDR3 contains 15 residues. Trimming shortened V by 3 bases and J by 4 bases, and 13 bases separated the two germline ends. CDR1 is LNHDA, CDR2 SQIVND, per germline (reference sequence). CDR3 protein: CASSIIGAANQPQHF. The CDR3, as DNA: TGTGCCAGTAGTATCATAGGGGCCGCGAATCAGCCCCAGCATTTT.

The CDR3 DNA is TGTGCCAGCAGCTTGGCATCGGAGATCCCCTACGAGCAGTACTTC. It translates to CASSLASEIPYEQYF. The chain combines TRBV5-6 with TRBJ2-7; D gene uncertain. The germline V gene encodes CDR1 SGHDT and CDR2 YYEEEE. CDR3 length: 15 residues. V dropped 0 bases and J dropped 2 bases, with 12 bases sitting between them.

This clone was recorded only once. This rearrangement joins TRBV7-3 to TRBJ2-5; D gene ambiguous. Germline V gene data show CDR1 as SGHTA and CDR2 as FQGTGA. Trimming left V 5 bases short and J 5 bases short, with 21 bases between. The CDR3 covers 16 residues. The CDR3 DNA sequence: TGTGCCAGCAGCCCGGGTTCTGAGGCAGCGACGGAGACCCAGTACTTC. Amino acids: CASSPGSEAATETQYF.

This clone has just a few counts. V and J are TRBV5-1 and TRBJ2-1; 8 bases are shared with TRBD1. The CDR3 length is 14 residues. V dropped 0 bases and J dropped 8; count of bases not matched to a gene: 4. Per germline, CDR1 SGHRS and CDR2 YFSETQ. CDR3 sequence (DNA): TGCGCCAGCAGCTTGGTGGACAGGGACTATGAGCAGTTCTTC. It specifies CASSLVDRDYEQFF.

This sequence joins TRBV6-1 and TRBJ2-7; 10 positions agree with TRBD2. Germline V gives CDR1 MNHNS, CDR2 SASEGT. The V gene end was trimmed by 8 bases and the J gene end by 7 bases; junction bases not matched to a gene: 11. The CDR3 totals 14 residues. CDR3 nucleotides: TGTGCCAGCTGTCGAATAGCGGGAGGCTGTGAGCAGTACTTC. Its translation: CASCRIAGGCEQYF.

The chain employs TRBV30 and TRBJ1-5; D is possibly TRBD1 (5 bases). Trimming shortened V by 0 bases and J by 3 bases, and 18 bases separated the two germline ends. The CDR3 contains 17 residues. CDR1 GTSNPN and CDR2 SVGIG come from the germline V gene (reference sequence). DNA for the CDR3: TGTGCCTGGAGTGTACCAGTTCAGGGATTCATCAATCAGCCCCAGCATTTT. Translated: CAWSVPVQGFINQPQHF.

The chain combines TRBV5-6 with TRBJ2-7; the match to TRBD1 covers 7 bases. The CDR3 runs 16 residues. Germline CDR1 SGHDT, CDR2 YYEEEE. After removal of 0 bases from V and 3 bases from J, the junction contained 9 bases not matched to a gene. Here the CDR3 reads CASSLAEQGIFYEQYF. Here the CDR3 DNA reads TGTGCCAGCAGCTTGGCAGAACAGGGGATTTTCTACGAGCAGTACTTC.

This chain connects TRBV19 to TRBJ2-7; the D is unclear. The ends were cut back, 3 bases at V and 0 bases at J, with 9 bases in the middle. CDR3 length: 14 residues. CDR1 LNHDA and CDR2 SQIVND come from the germline V gene (reference sequence). The CDR3 here is CASSISWSSYEQYF. In nucleotides, the CDR3 is TGTGCCAGTAGTATTTCCTGGAGCTCCTACGAGCAGTACTTC.

The chain carries TRBV18 and TRBJ1-1, with no clear D. Germline-derived CDR1 and CDR2 are KGHSH and LQKENI. CDR3 length equals 13 residues. Trimming stripped 4 bases from V and 3 bases from J, with 9 bases between. In DNA, the CDR3 is TGTGCCAGCTCACTACCGAGCTACACTGAAGCTTTCTTT. As protein: CASSLPSYTEAFF.

In this sample, this clone turned up a few times. The CDR3 DNA reads as TGTGCCTGGAGCAAGACAGGGGATACTGAAGCTTTCTTT. Protein: CAWSKTGDTEAFF. V is TRBV30 and J is TRBJ1-1, with 8 bases identical to TRBD1. Germline V lookup: CDR1 GTSNPN, CDR2 SVGIG (reference sequence). The CDR3 covers 13 residues. Germline trimming cut 3 bases from V and 5 bases from J; bases unmatched to any gene: 5.

V and J are TRBV7-9 and TRBJ2-3; D might be TRBD2 (5 bases). V lost 2 bases to trimming and J lost 0 bases, with 12 bases between them. The CDR3 covers 16 residues. CDR1 is SEHNR, CDR2 FQNEAQ, per germline (reference sequence). The CDR3 spells CASSLLASSSTDTQYF. In nucleotides, the CDR3 is TGTGCCAGCAGCTTATTGGCTAGCTCTAGCACAGATACGCAGTATTTT.

The V gene is TRBV6-6, the J gene TRBJ1-2, with D perhaps matching TRBD1 (6 bases). Germline CDR1 is MNHNY and CDR2 is SVGAGI (reference sequence). This CDR3 has 14 residues. V lost 4 bases, J lost 8 bases, and 17 bases lay in between. CDR3: CASSSGGRTEGYTF. CDR3 bases: TGTGCCAGCAGTTCCGGGGGGCGTACGGAGGGCTACACCTTC.